The 4 T cell receptor beta chains below come from one sample, sequenced in a study of blood T cell repertoires in COVID-19. The repertoire was sequenced with immunoSEQ multiplex PCR; TCRdb's copy has only in-frame clones and lacks some. The profile covers some 500,000 clones, with 70% to 90% appearing a single time and 1.5% to 2% taken by the ten largest. Source material: PBMCs or T cells enriched from blood (not recorded which). The receptor set was obtained from a woman aged 40 to 50 who had recovered from COVID-19.

The V gene is TRBV2, the J gene TRBJ1-5; TRBD1 is a possible D gene (5 bases). The germline CDR1 and CDR2 sequences are SNHLY and FYNNEI. This CDR3 is built from 16 residues. V lost 3 bases and J 6 bases, leaving 18 bases between the germline ends. In DNA, the CDR3 is TGTGCCAGCAGTGACGCGGGGCTCCTAGGGAGTCAGCCCCAGCATTTT. Its translation is CASSDAGLLGSQPQHF.

V usage is TRBV11-2 and J usage is TRBJ2-1; D gene ambiguous. The length of the CDR3 is 14 residues. Between the trimmed V and J ends, which lost 1 base and 6 bases, there was a span of 10 bases. Germline V gives CDR1 SGHAT, CDR2 FQNNGV. CDR3 amino acids: CASSLVVQFNEQFF. CDR3 nucleotide sequence: TGTGCCAGCAGCTTAGTAGTTCAATTCAATGAGCAGTTCTTC.

This chain uses TRBV13 with TRBJ2-1, with 7 nucleotides matching TRBD1. CDR3 length: 14 residues. V shed 5 bases, J shed 9 bases, and the junction held 10 bases outside the gene matches. Per germline, CDR1 PRHDT and CDR2 FYEKMQ (reference sequence). The DNA for the CDR3 is TGTGCCAGCAGCGGGAGACAGGGTCAAATTGAGCAGTTCTTC. Residues: CASSGRQGQIEQFF. The complete variable domain, with remaining parts taken from reference TRBV13 and TRBJ2-1, reads AAGVIQSPRHLIKEKRETATLKCYPIPRHDTVYWYQQGPGQDPQFLISFYEKMQSDKGSIPDRFSAQQFSDYHSELNMSSLELGDSALYFCASSGRQGQIEQFFGPGTRLTVL.

V and J are TRBV5-5 and TRBJ1-3; D is uncertain. CDR3 length: 14 residues. Germline V gene lookup returns CDR1 SGHKS and CDR2 YYEKEE (reference sequence). V lost 4 bases and J lost 0, with 8 bases in between. The CDR3 nucleotides read TGTGCCAGCAGCCCCCCGGGCTCTGGAAACACCATATATTTT. This sequence encodes CASSPPGSGNTIYF.